These T cell receptor beta chains were read from a single sample in a study of neoadjuvant anti-PD-1 for oral cavity cancer. Assay: immunoSEQ multiplex PCR; the TCRdb copy retains only in-frame clones and omits some. The data contain over 10,000 clones, more than 55% of them seen just once; the ten biggest clones take up 9.5% to 15%. Material: tumor tissue, obtained before nivolumab (anti-PD-1) treatment. The receptor set was obtained from a person between 35 and 79 years old with oral cavity squamous cell carcinoma. CDR3s include the opening cysteine and the closing phenylalanine or tryptophan. Clone size is given for some rows only: seen once, a few or many times, or a class if the clone is expanded.

v_gene,abundance,j_gene,CDR3aa
TRBV5-1,few,TRBJ2-1,CASFGLAGGSYNEQFF
TRBV19,few,TRBJ2-6,CASSPTSLPTGANVLTF
TRBV30,NA,TRBJ1-5,CAWSLTGSQPQHF
TRBV10-2,NA,TRBJ2-7,CASSEPGQVPAYEQYF
TRBV7-9,few,TRBJ2-7,CASSATGQGIYEQYF
TRBV5-1,NA,TRBJ1-3,CASSLESPSSGNTIYF
TRBV28,medium-sized,TRBJ1-2,CASSPDRGGANYGYTF
TRBV7-3,NA,TRBJ2-1,CASSDGLAGGDEQFF
TRBV7-8,NA,TRBJ2-1,CASSVLSGTTYNEQFF
TRBV28,few,TRBJ2-3,CASSSPRTSGRVGDTQYF
TRBV19,NA,TRBJ2-3,CASSLGLATDTQYF
TRBV27,NA,TRBJ1-1,CASSLVRGPAFF
TRBV28,NA,TRBJ2-7,CASSLLAGAGEQYF
TRBV2,NA,TRBJ2-2,CASSWTTELFF
TRBV29-1,few,TRBJ1-2,CSVELGTGGLVTF
TRBV6-1,NA,TRBJ1-5,CASSGMTNSDQPQHF
TRBV4-1,NA,TRBJ2-6,CASSQASSGANVLTF
TRBV5-1,few,TRBJ2-1,CASSSTGQYNEQFF
TRBV11-2,medium-sized,TRBJ2-3,CASSLEGPQDTQYF
TRBV6-5,medium-sized,TRBJ2-1,CASSLTSGSNNEQFF
TRBV21-1,NA,TRBJ2-7,CASSKVSGDCSYEQYF
TRBV2,NA,TRBJ2-5,CASSDEGGNQETQYF
TRBV6-6,NA,TRBJ1-4,CASGRTANEKLFF
TRBV29-1,NA,TRBJ2-7,CSVGPGTWEQYF
TRBV28,NA,TRBJ2-5,CASSFLGQKETQYF
TRBV7-9,NA,TRBJ1-4,CASSSATGANEKLFF
TRBV19,NA,TRBJ2-7,CASRGAGRSYEQYF
TRBV28,few,TRBJ2-3,CASSPQRDTDTQYF
TRBV7-8,once,TRBJ2-5,CASSLRGETQYF
TRBV27,NA,TRBJ2-2,CASSFDRGRAHTGELFF
TRBV10-2,NA,TRBJ1-3,CASSEPQGSGNTIYF
TRBV27,once,TRBJ2-1,CASSFEGGPHNEQFF
TRBV29-1,medium-sized,TRBJ2-3,CSAGRAGAGTDTQYF
TRBV13,NA,TRBJ2-7,CASSPRVAGSYEQYF
TRBV11-3,NA,TRBJ2-1,CASSLDQTLDNEQFF
TRBV9,NA,TRBJ2-2,CASSVEGTARAGELFF
TRBV5-1,NA,TRBJ2-7,CASSLQTSGPYEQYF
TRBV29-1,NA,TRBJ1-2,CSVQRRDARYTF
TRBV9,NA,TRBJ2-3,CASSHGLAGEGPTDTQYF
TRBV5-1,NA,TRBJ2-6,CASSFWEANVLTF